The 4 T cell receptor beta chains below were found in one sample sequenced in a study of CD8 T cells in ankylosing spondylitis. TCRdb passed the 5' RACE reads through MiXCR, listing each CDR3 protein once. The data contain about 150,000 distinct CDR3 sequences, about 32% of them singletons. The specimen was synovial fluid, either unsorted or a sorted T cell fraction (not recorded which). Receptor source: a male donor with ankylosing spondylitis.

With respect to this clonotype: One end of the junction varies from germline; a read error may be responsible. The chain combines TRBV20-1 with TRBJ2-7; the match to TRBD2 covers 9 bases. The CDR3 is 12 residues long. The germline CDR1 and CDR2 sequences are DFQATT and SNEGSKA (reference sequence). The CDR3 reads CSSSGATYEQYF. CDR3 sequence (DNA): TGCAGTTCTAGCGGGGCTACCTACGAGCAGTACTTC.

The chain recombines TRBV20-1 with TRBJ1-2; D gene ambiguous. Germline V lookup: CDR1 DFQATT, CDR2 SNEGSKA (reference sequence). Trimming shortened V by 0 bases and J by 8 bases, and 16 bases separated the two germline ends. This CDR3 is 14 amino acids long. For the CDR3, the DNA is TGCAGTGCTAGAGATGGAGGCCTCGGATCGGGCTACACCTTC. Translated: CSARDGGLGSGYTF.

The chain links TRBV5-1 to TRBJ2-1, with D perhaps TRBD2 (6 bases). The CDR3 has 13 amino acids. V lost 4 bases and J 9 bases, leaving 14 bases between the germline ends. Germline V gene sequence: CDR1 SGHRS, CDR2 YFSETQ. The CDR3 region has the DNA TGCGCCAGCAGCGGTCCGACCGGGGGTGAGCAGTTCTTC. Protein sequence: CASSGPTGGEQFF.

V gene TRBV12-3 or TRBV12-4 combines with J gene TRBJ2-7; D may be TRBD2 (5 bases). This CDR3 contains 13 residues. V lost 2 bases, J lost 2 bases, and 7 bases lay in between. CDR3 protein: CASSLTGTYEQYF. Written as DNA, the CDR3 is TGTGCCAGCAGTTTAACGGGGACCTACGAGCAGTACTTC.